Following are 27 T cell receptor beta chains from one sample sequenced in a study of blood T cells in healthy people across ages. Primed by a sample-barcoded 5' primer and a J-beta primer mix, a second PCR proceeded for roughly 6 to 12 cycles. TCRdb fed the 5' RACE reads into MiXCR, producing one record per CDR3 protein. The repertoire holds about 750,000 distinct CDR3 sequences, with less than 70% as singletons. The sequencing sample was made of blood. The receptors originated from a man aged 80 or over in good health.

The chain carries TRBV28 and TRBJ2-7; D gene unclear. The CDR3 is made up of 13 amino acids. Germline V gene data show CDR1 as MDHEN and CDR2 as SYDVKM. Trimming left V 4 bases short and J 5 bases short, with 12 bases between. The CDR3 loop reads CASSSLIRDEQYF. The CDR3 DNA sequence: TGTGCCAGCAGTTCACTTATAAGGGACGAGCAGTACTTC.

The rearrangement uses TRBV12-3 or TRBV12-4 and TRBJ2-7, with 14 bases lining up with TRBD2. Losses at the gene ends were 3 bases for V and 1 base for J; bases not matched to a gene: 5. The CDR3 length is 17 residues. The chain's CDR3 is CASSLGLAGELSYEQYF. In DNA form, the CDR3 reads TGTGCCAGCAGTTTGGGACTAGCGGGAGAGTTATCCTACGAGCAGTACTTC.

This chain connects TRBV27 to TRBJ2-6; 8 bases align to TRBD1. The CDR3 contains 17 residues. CDR1 MNHEY and CDR2 SMNVEV come from the germline V gene (reference sequence). The ends lost 6 bases at V and 0 bases at J; junction bases unmatched: 7. The CDR3 nucleotides are TGTGCCAGCAGGGGGGACAGGACCCTCTCTGGGGCCAACGTCCTGACTTTC. Its translation: CASRGDRTLSGANVLTF.

The rearrangement uses TRBV3-1 and TRBJ2-1; D is possibly TRBD1 or TRBD2 (5 bases each). The closer fit of TRBJ2-7 to the DNA end suggests the J call may be wrong. Germline assignment: CDR1 LGHDT and CDR2 YNNKEL (reference sequence). The CDR3 covers 13 residues. The CDR3 DNA reads TGTGCCAGCAGCCCCTTCGGGGCCCCCAGGCAGTACTTC. Protein product: CASSPFGAPRQYF.

The chain is built from TRBV27 and TRBJ2-1; 9 nucleotides match TRBD1. Germline CDR1 and CDR2: MNHEY and SMNVEV (reference sequence). This CDR3 region has 16 residues. Trimming took 6 bases from V and 4 from J; bases not matched to a gene: 10. The CDR3 region is CASRLGQGYPYNEQFF. In nucleotides, the CDR3 is TGTGCCAGCAGACTGGGACAGGGCTACCCTTACAATGAGCAGTTCTTC.

This rearrangement joins TRBV4-2 to TRBJ1-2, with D possibly being TRBD1 (5 bases). Between the trimmed V and J ends, which lost 0 bases and 6 bases, there was a span of 14 bases. Germline loops: CDR1 LGHNA, CDR2 YNFKEQ. The CDR3 is made up of 15 amino acids. The CDR3 coding sequence is TGTGCCAGCAGCCAAGATAGTGGGGGGAGAGATGGCTACACCTTC. Its translation is CASSQDSGGRDGYTF.

The chain carries TRBV2 and TRBJ2-2, with 14 bases that match TRBD2. There are 17 residues in the CDR3. J lost 6 bases, V lost 7 bases, and 10 bases had no gene match. Germline V gene sequence: CDR1 SNHLY, CDR2 FYNNEI. The CDR3: CASNTGTSGRMAGELFF. The CDR3 DNA reads TGTGCCAGCAATACCGGGACTAGCGGGAGAATGGCCGGGGAGCTGTTTTTT.

The chain's CDR3 is CSARPGTSVNNEQFF. CDR3 nucleotides: TGCAGTGCTAGACCCGGGACTAGCGTCAACAATGAGCAGTTCTTC. This rearrangement joins TRBV20-1 to TRBJ2-1, with 10 nucleotides matching TRBD2. The germline V gene has CDR1 DFQATT and CDR2 SNEGSKA (reference sequence). The V segment lost 2 bases and the J segment 5 bases; nucleotides outside the gene matches: 6. The CDR3 runs 15 residues.

DNA for the CDR3: TGCAGTGCTAGAACCCTAAACAGGGGTGAGAGCACAGATACGCAGTATTTT. Protein: CSARTLNRGESTDTQYF. The chain couples TRBV20-1 to TRBJ2-3, with TRBD1 identical over 7 bases. The junction had 11 bases not matched to a gene; V was cut back by 2 bases and J by 0 bases. The CDR3 sequence is 17 residues long. Germline V lookup: CDR1 DFQATT, CDR2 SNEGSKA (reference sequence).

This clonotype was counted a few times. V is TRBV20-1 and J is TRBJ2-3, with 8 bases matching TRBD2. Germline V CDR1 and CDR2: DFQATT, SNEGSKA (reference sequence). This CDR3 spans 15 amino acids. J was trimmed by 3 bases and V by 4 bases; bases with no gene match: 9. CDR3 in DNA: TGCAGTGCTATTTTGGCGGGAGGAATTACAGATACGCAGTATTTT. Its protein product is CSAILAGGITDTQYF.

Only a few counts were recorded for this clonotype. CDR3 loop: CASSYSGGLYEQYF. In DNA, the CDR3 is TGCGCCAGCAGCTACTCAGGGGGCCTCTACGAGCAGTACTTC. V and J are TRBV5-1 and TRBJ2-4, with 8 bases fitting TRBD1. Judging by the DNA end, TRBJ2-7 fits better; the J call may be wrong. This CDR3 region has 14 residues. Germline V gives CDR1 SGHRS, CDR2 YFSETQ.

The V gene is TRBV12-3 or TRBV12-4, the J gene TRBJ1-2; TRBD1 aligns across 8 bases. V gave up 10 bases and J gave up 5 bases; unmatched junction bases: 6. The CDR3 loop spans 12 amino acids. Here the CDR3 reads CATQTGDYGYTF. The CDR3 DNA reads as TGTGCCACCCAGACAGGGGATTATGGCTACACCTTC.

The chain employs TRBV28 and TRBJ1-5, with 7 bases lining up with TRBD1. The CDR3 sequence is 16 residues long. With 5 bases clipped from V and 4 bases from J, the junction kept 11 bases outside the gene matches. Germline CDR1 and CDR2: MDHEN and SYDVKM. The CDR3 is CASSPWEGAGNQPQHF. Here the CDR3 DNA reads TGTGCCAGCAGTCCCTGGGAGGGGGCGGGGAATCAGCCCCAGCATTTT.

On this clonotype itself: An end of the junction differs from the germline gene, which may be a read error. The V call is TRBV7-7, the J call TRBJ2-5; possible D gene TRBD1, 5 bases. The length of the CDR3 is 13 residues. CDR1 and CDR2 (germline): SSHAT, FNYEAQ (reference sequence). CDR3 coding DNA: TGTGCTAGCAGCGTCAGGGTCCAGGAGACCCAGTACTTC. Protein sequence: CASSVRVQETQYF.

There are a few counts of this clonotype. This chain joins TRBV2 and TRBJ2-1, with a weak D call TRBD1 (5 bases). CDR1 is SNHLY and CDR2 is FYNNEI in the germline V gene. The CDR3 has 14 amino acids. V shed 3 bases and J shed 0 bases, with 6 bases lying between them. The CDR3 reads CASSETASYNEQFF. CDR3 in DNA: TGTGCCAGCAGTGAGACAGCCTCCTACAATGAGCAGTTCTTC.

This chain joins TRBV9 and TRBJ1-2, with D perhaps TRBD1 (5 bases). This CDR3 is 15 amino acids long. Trimming cost V 0 bases and J 8 bases, with 17 bases left between them. Germline CDR1 is SGDLS and CDR2 is YYNGEE. This CDR3 reads CASSVAGGVFGGYTF. The CDR3 nucleotides read TGTGCCAGCAGCGTAGCTGGGGGGGTATTTGGCGGCTACACCTTC.

This clonotype came up a few times. The chain recombines TRBV27 with TRBJ1-1; D uncertain. The CDR3 has 14 residues. V was shortened by 5 bases and J by 0 bases, with 10 bases between the two germline ends. Germline V CDR1 and CDR2: MNHEY, SMNVEV (reference sequence). The CDR3 nucleotides read TGTGCCAGCAGTCCCCTAGGGCTGAACACTGAAGCTTTCTTT. Translated, it gives CASSPLGLNTEAFF.

The genes are TRBV27 and TRBJ2-1; possibly TRBD2 for D (6 bases). The CDR3 sequence is 16 residues long. The V and J ends lost 3 bases and 0 bases respectively, with 12 bases between them. Germline V gene lookup returns CDR1 MNHEY and CDR2 SMNVEV (reference sequence). CDR3 DNA: TGTGCCAGCAGTTTGGGGGGACGAAGCTCCTACAATGAGCAGTTCTTC. This codes for CASSLGGRSSYNEQFF.

This clonotype was detected a few times. The V and J genes are TRBV10-3 and TRBJ2-7; the D gene is possibly TRBD1 (6 bases). The CDR3 sequence is 16 residues long. Per germline, CDR1 ENHRY and CDR2 SYGVKD. The V end lost 5 bases, the J end lost 2 bases, and 19 bases lay between the germline ends. The chain's CDR3 is CAISPASGALPYEQYF. Here the CDR3 DNA reads TGTGCCATCAGTCCCGCCTCAGGGGCCCTCCCCTACGAGCAGTACTTC.

The rearrangement uses TRBV20-1 and TRBJ2-7; D tentatively fits TRBD1 or TRBD2 (5 bases each). There are 14 residues in the CDR3. With 6 bases removed from V and 0 bases from J, the gap between germline ends came to 15 bases. Per the germline V gene, CDR1 is DFQATT and CDR2 is SNEGSKA (reference sequence). The DNA for the CDR3 is TGCAGTGCGACTCCCGGGACGGGCTCCTACGAGCAGTACTTC. Its protein is CSATPGTGSYEQYF.

The rearrangement uses TRBV18 and TRBJ2-7, with 12 bases that match TRBD2. V shed 5 bases, J shed 2 bases, and the junction held 1 base outside the gene matches. The CDR3 loop spans 14 amino acids. Looked up from germline, CDR1 is KGHSH and CDR2 is LQKENI. In DNA form, the CDR3 reads TGTGCCAGCTCATCTAGCGGGAGGGCCTACGAGCAGTACTTC. Residues: CASSSSGRAYEQYF.

This chain's CDR3 is CASSVTVAYNEQFF. In DNA, the CDR3 is TGTGCCAGCAGTGTTACGGTGGCCTACAATGAGCAGTTCTTC. The V call is TRBV25-1, the J call TRBJ2-1; D call uncertain. Germline V gene sequence: CDR1 MGHDK, CDR2 SYGVNS. This CDR3 is built from 14 residues. Trimming removed 4 bases at V and 2 bases at J, with 9 bases between.

This clonotype was observed a single time. This sequence joins TRBV6-5 and TRBJ2-7; D uncertain. The ends were cut back, 6 bases at V and 3 bases at J, with 6 bases in the middle. The germline V gene has CDR1 MNHEY and CDR2 SVGAGI. This CDR3 comprises 11 residues. The DNA of the CDR3 is TGTGCCAGCAGGAATGACTACGAGCAGTACTTC. Its protein is CASRNDYEQYF.

This clonotype was detected only once. The chain links TRBV27 to TRBJ2-2; D not certain. Germline V gene lookup returns CDR1 MNHEY and CDR2 SMNVEV (reference sequence). V was pared by 3 bases and J by 1 base, with 9 bases between. There are 15 residues in the CDR3. The CDR3 sequence is CASSFYRQNTGELFF. The CDR3 coding sequence is TGTGCCAGCAGTTTCTATAGGCAGAACACCGGGGAGCTGTTTTTT.

CDR3 loop: CASGLRDGSYEQYF. The CDR3 bases are TGTGCCAGCGGCCTCAGGGACGGATCCTACGAGCAGTACTTC. J is TRBJ2-7 and V is TRBV27; D possibly uses TRBD1 or TRBD2 (5 bases each). Germline CDR1 MNHEY, CDR2 SMNVEV (reference sequence). Trimming took off 8 bases at V and 1 base at J, with 15 bases between the two ends. The CDR3 loop spans 14 amino acids.

This clonotype was recorded a few times. The chain couples TRBV29-1 to TRBJ2-1, with 14 nucleotides matching TRBD2. The CDR3 is made up of 18 amino acids. After removal of 3 bases from V and 4 bases from J, the junction contained 11 bases not matched to a gene. Germline lookup yields CDR1 SQVTM and CDR2 ANQGSEA. The CDR3 DNA sequence: TGCAGCGTTGAGGACGGAAGACTAGCGGGAGGGCTTTACAATGAGCAGTTCTTC. This sequence encodes CSVEDGRLAGGLYNEQFF.

This sequence joins TRBV20-1 and TRBJ2-1, with 7 bases matching TRBD2. This CDR3 comprises 15 residues. Germline loops: CDR1 DFQATT, CDR2 SNEGSKA (reference sequence). The junction had 7 bases not matched to a gene; V was cut back by 2 bases and J by 3 bases. The DNA for the CDR3 is TGCAGTGCTAGATGGGCTAGCGGCTTCTACAATGAGCAGTTCTTC. It translates to CSARWASGFYNEQFF.